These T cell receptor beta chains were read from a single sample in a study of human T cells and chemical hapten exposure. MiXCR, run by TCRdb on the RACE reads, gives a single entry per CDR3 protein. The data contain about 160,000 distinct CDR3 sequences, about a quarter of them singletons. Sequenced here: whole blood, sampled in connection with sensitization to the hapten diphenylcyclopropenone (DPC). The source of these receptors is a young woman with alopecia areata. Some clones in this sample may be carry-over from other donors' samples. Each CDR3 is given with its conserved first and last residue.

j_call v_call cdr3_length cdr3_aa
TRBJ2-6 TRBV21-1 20 CVSDTVCEGDPLRGANVLTF
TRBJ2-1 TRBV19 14 CASSIRGIGGQSFF
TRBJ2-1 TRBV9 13 CASSGSGHREQFF
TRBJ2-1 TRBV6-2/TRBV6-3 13 CASNVGEAGEQFF
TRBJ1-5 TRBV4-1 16 CASSSPHGRGDQPQHF
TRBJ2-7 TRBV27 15 CASGSGGAQVHEQYF
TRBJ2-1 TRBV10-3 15 CAMGWGLGSYNEQFF
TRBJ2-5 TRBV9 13 CASSGGGQETQYF
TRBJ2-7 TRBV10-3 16 CAISVNQRDPSYEQYF
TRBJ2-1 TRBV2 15 CASREDSSNYNEQFF
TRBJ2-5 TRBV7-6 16 CASSQRRQGAGETQYF
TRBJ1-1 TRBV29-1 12 CSALTANTEAFF
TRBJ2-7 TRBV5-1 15 CASSLPSDSYYEQYF
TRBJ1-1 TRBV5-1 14 CASSLAGQDTEAFF
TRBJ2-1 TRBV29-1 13 CSVERSSYNEQFF
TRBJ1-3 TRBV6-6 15 CASSYETLSGNTIYF
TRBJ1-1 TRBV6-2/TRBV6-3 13 CASSYNRDTEAFF
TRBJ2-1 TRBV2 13 CASRVAASNEQFF
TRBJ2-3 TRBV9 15 CASSPPGQNTDTQYF
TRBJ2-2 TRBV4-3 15 CASSRGPMNTGELFF
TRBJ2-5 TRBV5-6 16 CASSSVYRENLKTQYF
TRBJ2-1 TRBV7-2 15 CASSFGGGFYNEQFF
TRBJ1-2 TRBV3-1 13 CASSQGRTYGYTF